A single sample is the source of the 8 T cell receptor beta chains below, sequenced in a study of Graves' ophthalmopathy and Graves' hyperthyroidism. As the template, RNA transcripts were used to amplify TCR beta CDR3 regions. The authors performed first-round RT-PCR with HTBI primers and then a second-round multiplex PCR. MiXCR, applied by TCRdb to the multiplex PCR reads, yields one record per CDR3 protein. The sample lists about 220,000 distinct CDR3 sequences; around a fifth were seen once. Specimen: peripheral blood. These receptors were collected from a woman in her forties or fifties with Graves' ophthalmopathy.

The sample holds many counts of this clonotype. The chain couples TRBV10-3 to TRBJ2-5; D not resolved. The germline V gene encodes CDR1 ENHRY and CDR2 SYGVKD. V shed 3 bases and J shed 3 bases, with 5 bases lying between them. The CDR3 is made up of 12 amino acids. The CDR3 coding sequence is TGTGCCATCAGTGAAAGGGAAGAGACCCAGTACTTC. This encodes CAISEREETQYF.

This clonotype was found many times. The J gene is TRBJ2-7, the V gene TRBV12-3 or TRBV12-4, with 8 bases aligning to TRBD1. The CDR3 is 15 residues long. V trimming: 5 bases; J trimming: 7 bases; junction bases outside the gene matches: 13. This CDR3 reads CASSPQGAAPQEQYF. The CDR3 DNA reads TGTGCCAGCAGTCCTCAGGGGGCGGCCCCTCAGGAGCAGTACTTC.

The V gene is TRBV18, the J gene TRBJ1-1, with D uncertain. CDR3 length equals 15 residues. Germline CDR1 is KGHSH and CDR2 is LQKENI. Deletions cut 3 bases from V and 2 bases from J, with 13 bases between. Here the CDR3 DNA reads TGTGCCAGCTCACCCTCATCGCGGGGTAACACTGAAGCTTTCTTT. This encodes CASSPSSRGNTEAFF.

This clonotype was counted at least ten times. The rearrangement uses TRBV7-9 and TRBJ2-1, with 8 bases matching TRBD2. This CDR3 is 16 amino acids long. CDR1 is SEHNR, CDR2 FQNEAQ, per germline (reference sequence). With 3 bases clipped from V and 7 bases from J, the junction kept 11 bases outside the gene matches. The CDR3 spells CASSLIAGGRRNEQFF. DNA for the CDR3: TGTGCCAGCAGCTTGATTGCGGGAGGTCGGAGAAATGAGCAGTTCTTC.

In this sample, this clonotype turned up many times. In DNA form, the CDR3 reads TGTGCCAGCAGTTGGGGCGGGGAGCTGTTTTTT. It is translated as CASSWGGELFF. The chain recombines TRBV6-5 with TRBJ2-2; the D is unclear. The CDR3 sequence is 11 residues long. Germline V gene lookup returns CDR1 MNHEY and CDR2 SVGAGI. V was shortened by 4 bases and J by 7 bases, with 4 bases between the two germline ends.

There are many counts of this clonotype. This chain links TRBV19 with TRBJ2-2; D call uncertain. The length of the CDR3 is 12 residues. V lost 4 bases and J 7 bases, leaving 7 bases between the germline ends. CDR1 LNHDA and CDR2 SQIVND come from the germline V gene (reference sequence). The CDR3 DNA follows: TGTGCCAGTAGTAAGGAGTTCGGGGAGCTGTTTTTT. This codes for CASSKEFGELFF.

The genes are TRBV12-3 or TRBV12-4 and TRBJ1-1, with D maybe TRBD1 (5 bases). Trimming removed 6 bases from V and 1 base from J, with 12 bases in between. This CDR3 comprises 14 residues. The CDR3 sequence: CASSRGRRNTEAFF. Here the CDR3 DNA reads TGTGCCAGCAGCCGGGGACGGCGGAACACTGAAGCTTTCTTT.

Details on this clonotype: This may be a read error, as it is one base from a much larger clone. The chain carries TRBV5-1 and TRBJ2-6; 7 nucleotides agree with TRBD1. Germline CDR1 SGHRS, CDR2 YFSETQ. After removal of 2 bases from V and 11 bases from J, the junction contained 10 bases not matched to a gene. This CDR3 comprises 15 residues. The CDR3 DNA follows: TGCGCCAGCAGCTTCGGACAGGAGTTAACCTACGTCCTGACTTTC. Translated: CASSFGQELTYVLTF.